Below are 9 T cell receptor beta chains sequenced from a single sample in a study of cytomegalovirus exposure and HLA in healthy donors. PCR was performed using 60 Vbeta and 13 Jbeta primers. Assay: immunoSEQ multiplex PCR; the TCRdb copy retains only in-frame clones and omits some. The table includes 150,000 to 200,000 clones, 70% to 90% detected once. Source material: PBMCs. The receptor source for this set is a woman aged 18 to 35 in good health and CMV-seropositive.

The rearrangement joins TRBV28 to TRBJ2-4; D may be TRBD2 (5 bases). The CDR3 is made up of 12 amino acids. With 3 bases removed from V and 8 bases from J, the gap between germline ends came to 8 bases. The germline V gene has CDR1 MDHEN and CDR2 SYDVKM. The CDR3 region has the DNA TGTGCCAGCAGTTTTCGGGAACACATTCAGTACTTC. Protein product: CASSFREHIQYF.

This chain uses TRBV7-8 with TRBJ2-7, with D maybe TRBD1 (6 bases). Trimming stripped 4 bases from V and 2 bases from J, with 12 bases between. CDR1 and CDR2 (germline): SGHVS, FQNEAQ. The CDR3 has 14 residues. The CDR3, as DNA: TGTGCCAGCAGCTCCGGGACATCTACCTACGAGCAGTACGTC. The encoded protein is CASSSGTSTYEQYV.

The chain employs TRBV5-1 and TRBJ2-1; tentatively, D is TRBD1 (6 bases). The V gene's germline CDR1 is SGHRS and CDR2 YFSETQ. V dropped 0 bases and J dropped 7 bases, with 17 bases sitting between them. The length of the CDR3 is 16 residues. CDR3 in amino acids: CASSLGDTYTGNEQFF. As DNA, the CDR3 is TGCGCCAGCAGCTTGGGGGACACCTATACAGGGAATGAGCAGTTCTTC.

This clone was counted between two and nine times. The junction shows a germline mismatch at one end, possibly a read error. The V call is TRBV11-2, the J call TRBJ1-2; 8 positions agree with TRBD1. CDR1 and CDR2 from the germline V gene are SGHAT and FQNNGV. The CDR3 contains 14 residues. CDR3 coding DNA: TGCGCCAGCAGCCGTTCCGGGACAGGTTATGGCTACACCTTC. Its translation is CASSRSGTGYGYTF.

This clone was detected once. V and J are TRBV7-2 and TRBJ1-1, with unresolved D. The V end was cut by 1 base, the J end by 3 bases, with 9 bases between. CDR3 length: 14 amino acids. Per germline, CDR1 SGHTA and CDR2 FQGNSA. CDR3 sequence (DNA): TGTGCCAGCAGCTTAGAACAGTCTTACACTGAAGCTTTCTTT. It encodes CASSLEQSYTEAFF.

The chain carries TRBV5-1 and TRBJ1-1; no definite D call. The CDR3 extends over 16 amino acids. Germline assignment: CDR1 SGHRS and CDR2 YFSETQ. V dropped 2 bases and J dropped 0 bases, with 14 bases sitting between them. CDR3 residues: CASSFTTGHMNTEAFF. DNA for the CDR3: TGCGCCAGCAGCTTTACGACGGGTCACATGAACACTGAAGCTTTCTTT.

The CDR3 nucleotides read TGTGCCACTTACCCTCCTAGGGGAGATACGCAGTATTTT. Amino acid sequence: CATYPPRGDTQYF. This rearrangement joins TRBV19 to TRBJ2-3; tentative D call: TRBD1 (5 bases). The germline V gene encodes CDR1 LNHDA and CDR2 SQIVND (reference sequence). V shed 10 bases and J shed 5 bases, with 16 bases lying between them. The CDR3 sequence is 13 residues long. Combining the CDR3 with reference TRBV19 and TRBJ2-3 gives the whole variable domain DGGITQSPKYLFRKEGQNVTLSCEQNLNHDAMYWYRQDPGQGLRLIYYSQIVNDFQKGDIAEGYSVSREKKESFPLTVTSAQKNPTAFYLCATYPPRGDTQYFGPGTRLTVL.

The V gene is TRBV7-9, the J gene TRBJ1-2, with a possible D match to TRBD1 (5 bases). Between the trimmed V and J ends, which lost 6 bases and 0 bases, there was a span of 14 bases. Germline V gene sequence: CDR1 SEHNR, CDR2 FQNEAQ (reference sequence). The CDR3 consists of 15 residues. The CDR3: CASSSPDRPNYGYTF. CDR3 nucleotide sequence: TGTGCCAGCAGTTCTCCCGACAGACCTAACTATGGCTACACCTTC.

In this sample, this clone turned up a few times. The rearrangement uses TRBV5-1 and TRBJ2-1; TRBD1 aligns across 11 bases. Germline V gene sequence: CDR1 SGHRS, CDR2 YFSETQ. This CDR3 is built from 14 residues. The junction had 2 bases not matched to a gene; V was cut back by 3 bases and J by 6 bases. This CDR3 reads CASSSGTGGNEQFF. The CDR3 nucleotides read TGCGCCAGCAGCTCCGGGACAGGGGGCAATGAGCAGTTCTTC.